This T cell receptor beta chain stems from a study of OX40 agonist ivuxolimab in advanced cancers. Whole-study findings and limits: Part of the nonresponder group also had normalized T-cell clonal expansion that was low.

This table comes from immunoSEQ multiplex PCR, and its TCRdb copy is limited to in-frame clones, with some not included. The sample has tens of thousands of clones, about 91% seen once; the top ten hold around 0.19%. About this clone itself: The antigen remains unidentified.

Looked up from germline, CDR1 is MDHEN and CDR2 is SYDVKM. The CDR3 totals 14 residues. V shed 7 bases and J shed 4 bases, with 16 bases lying between them. Enrollment shut out patients with autoimmune disease history or systemic immunosuppression. Sample: CD4+ or CD8+ T cells sorted from blood, taken in a trial of the OX40 agonist ivuxolimab. V and J are TRBV28 and TRBJ1-2, with a weak D call TRBD1 (5 bases). The clonotype was recovered from an adult with an advanced solid tumor such as melanoma, head and neck, liver or kidney cancer. The CDR3 sequence: CASIPGRQTYGYTF. The DNA of the CDR3 is TGTGCCAGCATCCCTGGTCGACAGACCTATGGCTACACCTTC.